The 23 T cell receptor beta chains reported below all come from one sample, sequenced in a study of control samples from healthy donors and cancer patients. Libraries were prepared by immunoSEQ multiplex PCR; TCRdb keeps only in-frame clonotypes and omits some of them. The table shows about 88,000 clones, with over 90% occurring only once. The sample taken for sequencing was blood. The receptors originated from a man aged 18 to 30 in good health.

CDR3 residues: CASSQSGNYGYTF. In nucleotides, the CDR3 is TGTGCCAGCAGCCAATCAGGCAACTATGGCTACACCTTC. This rearrangement joins TRBV14 to TRBJ1-2, with D uncertain. The CDR3 spans 13 residues. Deletions cut 2 bases from V and 2 bases from J, with 6 bases between. The V gene's germline CDR1 is SGHDN and CDR2 FVKESK. Complete variable domain (other parts from reference TRBV14 and TRBJ1-2): EAGVTQFPSHSVIEKGQTVTLRCDPISGHDNLYWYRRVMGKEIKFLLHFVKESKQDESGMPNNRFLAERTGGTYSTLKVQPAELEDSGVYFCASSQSGNYGYTFGSGTRLTVV.

The chain employs TRBV5-6 and TRBJ1-5, with D tentatively TRBD1 (6 bases). V lost 1 base and J lost 7, with 12 bases in between. Germline V lookup: CDR1 SGHDT, CDR2 YYEEEE. This CDR3 region has 14 residues. The chain's CDR3 is CASSLWGAGQPQHF. CDR3 in DNA: TGTGCCAGCAGCTTGTGGGGGGCGGGACAGCCCCAGCATTTT. Full variable domain (outside the CDR3, taken from reference TRBV5-6 and TRBJ1-5): DAGVTQSPTHLIKTRGQQVTLRCSPKSGHDTVSWYQQALGQGPQFIFQYYEEEERQRGNFPDRFSGHQFPNYSSELNVNALLLGDSALYLCASSLWGAGQPQHFGDGTRLSIL.

V usage is TRBV6-4 and J usage is TRBJ2-1, with 10 positions matching TRBD2. The germline CDR1 and CDR2 sequences are MRHNA and SNTAGT. J was trimmed by 5 bases and V by 0 bases; bases with no gene match: 1. This CDR3 comprises 15 residues. CDR3 amino acids: CASSDSSGRDNEQFF. DNA of the CDR3: TGTGCCAGCAGTGACTCAAGCGGGAGGGACAATGAGCAGTTCTTC.

The rearrangement uses TRBV5-1 and TRBJ2-5; 7 bases map to TRBD1. Germline values: CDR1 SGHRS, CDR2 YFSETQ. The CDR3 sequence is 18 residues long. Trimming at V came to 4 bases and at J to 5 bases, leaving 20 bases not matched to a gene. This CDR3 is CASSPMATTQGFRETQYF. CDR3 DNA: TGCGCCAGCAGCCCCATGGCCACCACACAGGGGTTTAGGGAGACCCAGTACTTC. The full variable domain, in which reference TRBV5-1 and TRBJ2-5 provide the parts outside the CDR3, is KAGVTQTPRYLIKTRGQQVTLSCSPISGHRSVSWYQQTPGQGLQFLFEYFSETQRNKGNFPGRFSGRQFSNSRSEMNVSTLELGDSALYLCASSPMATTQGFRETQYFGPGTRLLVL.

This sequence joins TRBV4-3 and TRBJ1-5; tentatively, D is TRBD1 (6 bases). CDR1 and CDR2 from the germline V gene are LGHNA and YSLEER. The CDR3 runs 14 residues. The V end lost 3 bases, the J end lost 4 bases, and 10 bases lay between the germline ends. CDR3 loop: CASSQWQGNQPQHF. CDR3 bases: TGCGCCAGCAGCCAGTGGCAGGGGAATCAGCCCCAGCATTTT.

This clone was observed a handful of times. V gene TRBV6-2 or TRBV6-3 combines with J gene TRBJ2-1, with 11 nucleotides matching TRBD2. From germline, CDR1 is MNHEY and CDR2 SVGEGT. The CDR3 runs 15 residues. V lost 2 bases, J lost 3 bases, and 0 bases stayed unmatched. This CDR3 is CASSYTSGSYNEQFF. In DNA form, the CDR3 reads TGTGCCAGCAGTTACACTAGCGGGAGCTACAATGAGCAGTTCTTC.

The chain recombines TRBV4-2 with TRBJ2-7; no clear D gene. CDR3 length: 15 amino acids. Germline CDR1 and CDR2: LGHNA and YNFKEQ. V was trimmed by 0 bases and J by 2 bases, leaving 11 bases between them. The CDR3 nucleotides are TGTGCCAGCAGCCAAGATAGTCTTCGCCCCTACGAGCAGTACTTC. Amino acid sequence: CASSQDSLRPYEQYF.

The rearrangement uses TRBV20-1 and TRBJ2-5; 10 bases are shared with TRBD2. CDR3 length: 15 amino acids. Germline lookup yields CDR1 DFQATT and CDR2 SNEGSKA (reference sequence). J was trimmed by 4 bases and V by 3 bases; bases with no gene match: 8. CDR3 DNA: TGCAGTGCTAGTAGACTAGCGGGCAACCTAGAGACCCAGTACTTC. As protein: CSASRLAGNLETQYF.

This sequence joins TRBV28 and TRBJ1-6; 8 nucleotides line up with TRBD1. The germline CDR1 and CDR2 sequences are MDHEN and SYDVKM. The CDR3 contains 15 residues. Trimming at V came to 8 bases and at J to 10 bases, leaving 13 bases not matched to a gene. CDR3 protein: CASALGGQGVSPLHF. In nucleotides, the CDR3 is TGTGCCAGCGCCTTGGGAGGACAGGGCGTGTCACCCCTCCACTTT.

This clone was counted only a few times. The chain combines TRBV4-1 with TRBJ1-2; 7 bases are shared with TRBD1. The CDR3 consists of 13 residues. The junction had 8 bases not matched to a gene; V was cut back by 6 bases and J by 7 bases. Germline V gene sequence: CDR1 MGHRA, CDR2 YSYEKL. CDR3: CASSLTGAGGYTF. CDR3 DNA: TGCGCCAGCAGTCTCACAGGGGCCGGTGGCTACACCTTC.

The rearrangement links TRBV2 to TRBJ2-7; D possibly corresponds to TRBD2 (6 bases). Germline V gene sequence: CDR1 SNHLY, CDR2 FYNNEI. With 11 bases removed from V and 7 bases from J, the gap between germline ends came to 24 bases. This CDR3 has 14 residues. The CDR3 DNA reads as TGTGCCGGACGAGGAGGGACCCCACGGGAAGAGCAGTACTTC. As protein: CAGRGGTPREEQYF.

The V gene is TRBV3-1 (or the pseudogene TRBV3-2), the J gene TRBJ2-1; 11 bases match TRBD2. The CDR3 is made up of 18 amino acids. CDR1 and CDR2 (germline): LGHDT, YNNKEL (reference sequence). Trimming cost V 1 base and J 0 bases; bases outside gene matches: 5. CDR3 DNA sequence: TGTGCCAGCAGCCAAGTAGGTCTAGCGGGGGGCTCCTACAATGAGCAGTTCTTC. It is translated as CASSQVGLAGGSYNEQFF.

The gene calls are TRBV4-3 and TRBJ1-2; 8 nucleotides line up with TRBD1. Trimming at V came to 4 bases and at J to 8 bases, leaving 9 bases not matched to a gene. Germline CDR1 reads LGHNA; CDR2 reads YSLEER. CDR3 length: 14 amino acids. CDR3 coding DNA: TGCGCCAGCAGCCGCGCAGGGGGCTTTGACGGCTACACCTTC. This codes for CASSRAGGFDGYTF.

This sequence joins TRBV3-1 (or the pseudogene TRBV3-2) and TRBJ1-1; possibly TRBD1 for D (5 bases). This CDR3 is built from 14 residues. V gave up 4 bases and J gave up 5 bases, with 14 bases separating them. Germline V lookup: CDR1 LGHDT, CDR2 YNNKEL (reference sequence). The CDR3: CASSRGGRGTEAFF. CDR3 nucleotide sequence: TGTGCCAGCAGCCGGGGGGGGAGAGGTACTGAAGCTTTCTTT.

J is TRBJ1-6 and V is TRBV4-3; 7 nucleotides align to TRBD1. CDR1 LGHNA and CDR2 YSLEER come from the germline V gene. The V gene end was trimmed by 4 bases and the J gene end by 0 bases; junction bases not matched to a gene: 18. The CDR3 sequence is 21 residues long. In DNA form, the CDR3 reads TGCGCCAGCAGCCCTTGGGGTGGGACAGCGCGCATGAGCTCCTATAATTCACCCCTCCACTTT. It translates to CASSPWGGTARMSSYNSPLHF.

V gene TRBV4-1 combines with J gene TRBJ2-5; weak D call: TRBD1 (6 bases). V lost 4 bases and J lost 5, with 17 bases in between. The CDR3 loop spans 15 amino acids. Germline V gene data show CDR1 as MGHRA and CDR2 as YSYEKL. In nucleotides, the CDR3 is TGCGCCAGCAGCCCAGCCGGGACACCCAAGGAGACCCAGTACTTC. Translated, it gives CASSPAGTPKETQYF.

The CDR3 sequence is CASSEWDRDNTEAFF. In nucleotides, the CDR3 is TGCGCCAGCAGCGAATGGGACAGGGATAACACTGAAGCTTTCTTT. The chain carries TRBV10-2 and TRBJ1-1; 9 bases agree with TRBD1. The germline CDR1 and CDR2 sequences are WSHSY and SAAADI. Trimming cost V 6 bases and J 2 bases; bases outside gene matches: 7. The CDR3 extends over 15 amino acids.

The chain joins TRBV19 to TRBJ1-3; a possible D gene is TRBD1 (6 bases). The length of the CDR3 is 18 residues. Trimming shortened V by 3 bases and J by 0 bases, and 18 bases separated the two germline ends. The germline V gene has CDR1 LNHDA and CDR2 SQIVND (reference sequence). The CDR3 here is CASSIEPGHPLSGNTIYF. CDR3 DNA: TGTGCCAGTAGTATCGAACCGGGACACCCGCTCTCTGGAAACACCATATATTTT.

The table lists this clone with a few counts. This chain connects TRBV5-1 to TRBJ1-4; D might be TRBD1 (5 bases). V lost 4 bases to trimming and J lost 5 bases, with 21 bases between them. This CDR3 is 17 amino acids long. CDR1 and CDR2 (germline): SGHRS, YFSETQ. The CDR3 here is CASSQTPSDSRNEKLFF. CDR3 coding DNA: TGCGCCAGCAGCCAGACCCCGTCCGACAGCAGGAATGAAAAACTGTTTTTT.

The chain recombines TRBV9 with TRBJ1-5; 7 bases fit TRBD1. V gave up 3 bases and J gave up 5 bases; unmatched junction bases: 5. CDR3 size: 14 residues. Germline V CDR1 and CDR2: SGDLS, YYNGEE. Here the CDR3 DNA reads TGTGCCAGCAGCGCGCACAGGGGTCATCAGCCCCAGCATTTT. Translating it yields CASSAHRGHQPQHF. The full variable domain, its missing parts supplied by reference TRBV9 and TRBJ1-5, is DSGVTQTPKHLITATGQRVTLRCSPRSGDLSVYWYQQSLDQGLQFLIQYYNGEERAKGNILERFSAQQFPDLHSELNLSSLELGDSALYFCASSAHRGHQPQHFGDGTRLSIL.

V is TRBV19 and J is TRBJ1-2; 12 positions agree with TRBD1. This CDR3 spans 19 amino acids. J lost 4 bases, V lost 6 bases, and 18 bases had no gene match. Germline V gene lookup returns CDR1 LNHDA and CDR2 SQIVND (reference sequence). In nucleotides, the CDR3 is TGTGCCAGTAGACTCGAAGGGGACAGGGGGCTGGAATCACCCTATGGCTACACCTTC. Protein product: CASRLEGDRGLESPYGYTF.

V gene TRBV12-3 or TRBV12-4 combines with J gene TRBJ1-1, with unresolved D. Trimming cost V 5 bases and J 1 base, with 8 bases left between them. CDR3 length: 13 amino acids. The CDR3 bases are TGTGCCAGCAGTGCACGGTCGAACACTGAAGCTTTCTTT. The encoded protein is CASSARSNTEAFF.

The rearrangement links TRBV7-9 to TRBJ2-3; D possibly corresponds to TRBD2 (5 bases). The germline V gene encodes CDR1 SEHNR and CDR2 FQNEAQ (reference sequence). Trimming cost V 2 bases and J 1 base, with 10 bases left between them. The CDR3 length is 15 residues. This chain's CDR3 is CASSLTAEGTDTQYF. The CDR3 nucleotides are TGTGCCAGCAGCTTAACAGCGGAAGGCACAGATACGCAGTATTTT.